The clone carrying this T cell receptor (beta chain) appeared a few times. Its antigen is unidentified. This sample is drawn from a study of response to subunit inactivated influenza vaccine. Points from the study as a whole: It was the authors' suggestion that each seasonal influenza vaccination recruits few new T cells.

Deletions cut 3 bases from V and 7 bases from J, with 13 bases between. The CDR3 runs to 12 residues. The germline V gene encodes CDR1 DFQATT and CDR2 SNEGSKA (reference sequence). TCRdb independently ran MiXCR on the RT-PCR reads; one entry per CDR3 protein. The sample consists of fewer than 700,000 distinct CDR3 sequences, approximately 13% of them appearing once. This TCR was sampled from a man aged 50-59 years who received an inactivated influenza vaccine. This specimen was PBMCs from blood, taken roughly 45 days after vaccination. The J gene is TRBJ2-7, the V gene TRBV20-1, with D uncertain. The CDR3 nucleotides read TGCAGTGCTAGTTCCTCGGTTGAGGAGCAGTACTTC. Translation gives CSASSSVEEQYF.